The 31 T cell receptor beta chains listed next were all sequenced from one sample in a study of neurological immune-mediated disorders. TCRdb itself ran the 5' RACE reads through MiXCR, one entry per CDR3 protein. The profile shows fewer than 25,000 distinct CDR3 sequences, about 9.4% of them singletons. Sample: PBMCs. The source of these receptors is a woman aged 55-75 years with HTLV-1-associated myelopathy (HAM/TSP).

This clonotype was counted many times. V is TRBV3-1 and J is TRBJ1-2; 9 bases are a match to TRBD1. The CDR3 extends over 19 amino acids. Trimming took 0 bases from V and 1 from J; bases not matched to a gene: 12. Germline CDR1 LGHDT, CDR2 YNNKEL (reference sequence). CDR3 protein: CASSQEYGGQGVDNYGYTF. CDR3 sequence (DNA): TGTGCCAGCAGCCAAGAGTATGGGGGACAGGGCGTCGATAACTATGGCTACACCTTC.

This clonotype was seen ten or more times. The J gene is TRBJ2-5, the V gene TRBV18, with unresolved D. Looked up from germline, CDR1 is KGHSH and CDR2 is LQKENI. Trimming left V 5 bases short and J 5 bases short, with 9 bases between. This CDR3 region has 12 residues. The CDR3 nucleotides read TGTGCCAGCTCAATGATCTCGGAGACCCAGTACTTC. This codes for CASSMISETQYF.

Many counts were recorded for this clonotype. This chain joins TRBV5-1 and TRBJ2-7, with 9 bases matching TRBD1. The CDR3 runs 15 residues. V trimming: 4 bases; J trimming: 2 bases; junction bases outside the gene matches: 7. Germline V gene sequence: CDR1 SGHRS, CDR2 YFSETQ. The CDR3 DNA is TGCGCCAGCAGCGTTTCGGGGACAGGGCCCTACGAGCAGTACTTC. Translating gives CASSVSGTGPYEQYF.

This clonotype was seen at least ten times. This rearrangement joins TRBV5-1 to TRBJ1-1; unclear D gene. The V end was cut by 4 bases, the J end by 2 bases, with 12 bases between. This CDR3 is 14 amino acids long. CDR1 and CDR2 from the germline V gene are SGHRS and YFSETQ. CDR3 coding DNA: TGCGCCAGCAGCGTCGTGGTGGGAAACACTGAAGCTTTCTTT. It yields the protein CASSVVVGNTEAFF.

This clonotype has a count of ten or more. The chain links TRBV5-1 to TRBJ1-2; TRBD1 agrees at 12 bases. J lost 8 bases, V lost 4 bases, and 6 bases had no gene match. CDR1 is SGHRS, CDR2 YFSETQ, per germline. CDR3 size: 14 residues. CDR3 DNA: TGCGCCAGCAGCCCGGGACAGGGGGCGCGAGGCTACACCTTC. It codes for CASSPGQGARGYTF.

This clonotype was recorded at least ten times. The V gene is TRBV7-9, the J gene TRBJ2-7; D is unresolved. V was shortened by 1 base and J by 2 bases, with 9 bases between the two germline ends. This CDR3 is built from 14 residues. From germline, CDR1 is SEHNR and CDR2 FQNEAQ (reference sequence). CDR3 loop: CASSLGSFTYEQYF. CDR3 bases: TGTGCCAGCAGCTTAGGCTCTTTTACCTACGAGCAGTACTTC.

The sample holds many counts of this clonotype. The chain carries TRBV5-5 and TRBJ2-7; D gene ambiguous. Germline loops: CDR1 SGHKS, CDR2 YYEKEE (reference sequence). Trimming cost V 0 bases and J 7 bases, with 8 bases left between them. This CDR3 is built from 12 residues. DNA of the CDR3: TGTGCCAGCAGCTTGGATTTCGGGGAGCAGTACTTC. Protein: CASSLDFGEQYF.

The chain links TRBV10-3 to TRBJ2-7; D tentatively reads TRBD1 or TRBD2 (5 bases each). The germline CDR1 and CDR2 sequences are ENHRY and SYGVKD. V was pared by 2 bases and J by 4 bases, with 6 bases between. The CDR3 consists of 12 residues. CDR3 sequence (DNA): TGTGCCATCAGTGAGGGGGGTTACGAGCAGTACTTC. Translating gives CAISEGGYEQYF.

Ten or more counts support this clonotype. This chain joins TRBV4-1 and TRBJ2-7, with 9 bases aligning to TRBD1. The CDR3 consists of 14 residues. Germline V gene sequence: CDR1 MGHRA, CDR2 YSYEKL. Trimming removed 4 bases from V and 5 bases from J; junction bases left unmatched: 6. CDR3 sequence (DNA): TGCGCCAGCAGCCGCACAGGGGGCAGAGACGAGCAGTACTTC. The encoded protein is CASSRTGGRDEQYF.

As to this clonotype: A much larger clonotype is one base distant, so this may be a read error. V usage is TRBV11-2 and J usage is TRBJ2-7; TRBD2 agrees at 7 bases. The ends lost 0 bases at V and 6 bases at J; junction bases unmatched: 5. Germline assignment: CDR1 SGHAT and CDR2 FQNNGV. This CDR3 contains 14 residues. CDR3 sequence (DNA): TGTGCCAGCAGCTTAGACCGAGGGACTATCGAGCAGTACTTC. Amino acid sequence: CASSLDRGTIEQYF.

The CDR3 region is CASRRTSGPWDEQFF. CDR3 bases: TGCGCCAGCAGAAGGACTAGCGGCCCTTGGGATGAGCAGTTCTTC. The chain has TRBV4-1 and TRBJ2-1; 10 bases align to TRBD2. This CDR3 has 15 amino acids. The germline gives CDR1 MGHRA, CDR2 YSYEKL. The ends lost 6 bases at V and 8 bases at J; junction bases unmatched: 10.

This clonotype was picked up many times. The chain combines TRBV7-2 with TRBJ2-7; TRBD1 matches 9 bases. The CDR3 is 14 residues long. V was clipped by 5 bases and J by 4 bases; unmatched bases: 6. Germline V gene sequence: CDR1 SGHTA, CDR2 FQGNSA. In DNA, the CDR3 is TGTGCCAGCAGCGCTCCGGGACAGGGATACGAGCAGTACTTC. It codes for CASSAPGQGYEQYF.

This clonotype was observed many times. V usage is TRBV20-1 and J usage is TRBJ2-7, with D possibly being TRBD1 (7 bases). The CDR3 contains 15 residues. The V end lost 0 bases, the J end lost 4 bases, and 16 bases lay between the germline ends. Germline V gene lookup returns CDR1 DFQATT and CDR2 SNEGSKA (reference sequence). The CDR3 loop is CSARDAGRRGYEQYF. The DNA of the CDR3 is TGCAGTGCTAGAGATGCGGGGCGCAGGGGGTACGAGCAGTACTTC.

Comment on this clonotype: Compared with germline, one end of the junction differs, possibly owing to a read error. The rearrangement uses TRBV5-6 and TRBJ2-1; D perhaps matches TRBD1 (8 bases). The germline V gene has CDR1 SGHDT and CDR2 YYEEEE. The CDR3 is 15 residues long. CDR3 sequence: CASSLGQQGGNEQLF. The CDR3 DNA reads TGTGCCAGCAGCTTGGGGCAACAGGGGGGGAATGAGCAGTTATTC.

This clonotype was observed at least ten times. J is TRBJ2-7 and V is TRBV5-1, with TRBD1 matching 7 bases. The CDR3 runs 14 residues. J was trimmed by 7 bases and V by 4 bases; bases with no gene match: 11. Looked up from germline, CDR1 is SGHRS and CDR2 is YFSETQ. The CDR3 loop reads CASSPRTGSGEQYF. Written as DNA, the CDR3 is TGCGCCAGCAGCCCCCGGACAGGTTCGGGGGAGCAGTACTTC.

This clonotype was detected ten times or more. CDR3 sequence reads: CAWTQNLDTIYF. CDR3 in DNA: TGTGCCTGGACTCAGAACCTCGACACCATATATTTT. The rearrangement links TRBV30 to TRBJ1-3; D is unclear. Germline V gene sequence: CDR1 GTSNPN, CDR2 SVGIG (reference sequence). The CDR3 contains 12 residues. Trimming shortened V by 4 bases and J by 8 bases, and 12 bases separated the two germline ends.

This clonotype has ten or more counts. CDR3 sequence reads: CASSVGVDPYNSPLHF. DNA of the CDR3: TGTGCCAGCAGCGTAGGCGTGGATCCCTATAATTCACCCCTCCACTTT. This chain links TRBV9 with TRBJ1-6, with no clear D. The V gene lost 0 bases and the J gene lost 2 bases, with 9 bases spanning the gap. CDR1 is SGDLS, CDR2 YYNGEE, per germline. The CDR3 spans 16 residues.

Many counts were recorded for this clonotype. The chain is built from TRBV9 and TRBJ2-3; TRBD2 aligns across 14 bases. The CDR3 covers 17 residues. Germline values: CDR1 SGDLS, CDR2 YYNGEE. Losses at the gene ends were 2 bases for V and 2 bases for J; bases not matched to a gene: 4. CDR3 in DNA: TGTGCCAGCAGCGTTGGGACTAGCGGGGGCTTCACAGATACGCAGTATTTT. It yields the protein CASSVGTSGGFTDTQYF.

At least ten counts were recorded for this clonotype. The chain is built from TRBV5-1 and TRBJ2-2, with D perhaps TRBD1 (6 bases). Germline CDR1 SGHRS, CDR2 YFSETQ. This CDR3 spans 19 amino acids. V was clipped by 4 bases and J by 1 base, with 23 bases between them. In DNA form, the CDR3 reads TGCGCCAGCAGCGGCTTTCAGGGGCTAGACAAAAAGAACACCGGGGAGCTGTTTTTT. Amino acids: CASSGFQGLDKKNTGELFF.

Judged by abundance, this clonotype is medium-sized. The chain links TRBV5-1 to TRBJ2-2; D perhaps matches TRBD2 (6 bases). V was pared by 6 bases and J by 4 bases, with 16 bases between. Germline V CDR1 and CDR2: SGHRS, YFSETQ. The CDR3 runs to 15 residues. The CDR3: CASTPQAGGTGELFF. As DNA, the CDR3 is TGCGCCAGCACCCCTCAGGCCGGGGGCACCGGGGAGCTGTTTTTT.

At least ten counts were recorded for this clonotype. V is TRBV29-1 and J is TRBJ1-2; a possible D gene is TRBD1 (6 bases). The CDR3 runs to 12 residues. Germline CDR1 SQVTM, CDR2 ANQGSEA. The germline V and J ends were trimmed by 5 bases and 7 bases, with 14 bases remaining between them. The CDR3 sequence: CSVPGAEGGYTF. CDR3 nucleotides: TGCAGCGTTCCGGGGGCGGAGGGTGGCTACACCTTC.

In this sample, this clonotype turned up many times. The chain has TRBV20-1 and TRBJ2-3; no reliable D call. The CDR3 runs to 15 residues. Germline values: CDR1 DFQATT, CDR2 SNEGSKA (reference sequence). V was shortened by 5 bases and J by 0 bases, with 15 bases between the two germline ends. CDR3 DNA: TGCAGTGCTCTAATCAACTTGATTAGCACAGATACGCAGTATTTT. This translates into CSALINLISTDTQYF.

This clonotype was recorded many times. V gene TRBV5-1 combines with J gene TRBJ2-7, with 8 bases lining up with TRBD1. This CDR3 has 15 residues. V lost 2 bases to trimming and J lost 6 bases; unmatched junction nucleotides: 10. The V gene's germline CDR1 is SGHRS and CDR2 YFSETQ. The CDR3 spells CASSFSGGAKGEQYF. CDR3 sequence (DNA): TGCGCCAGCAGCTTTTCAGGGGGCGCAAAGGGCGAGCAGTACTTC.

This clonotype was detected ten times or more. The V gene is TRBV3-1, the J gene TRBJ1-4, with D perhaps TRBD1 (5 bases). Germline loops: CDR1 LGHDT, CDR2 YNNKEL (reference sequence). V lost 1 base, J lost 5 bases, and 14 bases lay in between. The CDR3 runs 16 residues. CDR3 protein: CASSQVGRASNEKLFF. As DNA, the CDR3 is TGTGCCAGCAGCCAAGTGGGCAGGGCGTCCAATGAAAAACTGTTTTTT. The full variable domain, in which reference TRBV3-1 and TRBJ1-4 provide the parts outside the CDR3, is DTAVSQTPKYLVTQMGNDKSIKCEQNLGHDTMYWYKQDSKKFLKIMFSYNNKELIINETVPNRFSPKSPDKAHLNLHINSLELGDSAVYFCASSQVGRASNEKLFFGSGTQLSVL.

Many counts were recorded for this clonotype. The chain recombines TRBV2 with TRBJ1-5; 9 bases are shared with TRBD1. The length of the CDR3 is 15 residues. Germline V gives CDR1 SNHLY, CDR2 FYNNEI. The ends lost 5 bases at V and 2 bases at J; junction bases unmatched: 4. CDR3: CASSTDRGGNQPQHF. CDR3 coding DNA: TGTGCCAGCAGTACGGACAGGGGAGGCAATCAGCCCCAGCATTTT.

This clonotype was counted at least ten times. The V and J genes are TRBV5-1 and TRBJ2-5; the match to TRBD2 covers 11 bases. Losses at the gene ends were 4 bases for V and 1 base for J; bases not matched to a gene: 6. The germline gives CDR1 SGHRS, CDR2 YFSETQ. The CDR3 is made up of 16 amino acids. The CDR3 protein is CASSPRLAGIQETQYF. The DNA of the CDR3 is TGCGCCAGCAGCCCCAGACTAGCGGGGATCCAAGAGACCCAGTACTTC.

This clonotype has a count of ten or more. The gene calls are TRBV20-1 and TRBJ1-1; weak D call: TRBD1 (5 bases). The CDR3 is 16 residues long. Trimming cost V 0 bases and J 11 bases, with 25 bases left between them. CDR1 and CDR2 (germline): DFQATT, SNEGSKA (reference sequence). As DNA, the CDR3 is TGCAGTGCTAGAGATCGAGACAGACTCAGCGGGGATTGGGCTTTCTTT. Translation gives CSARDRDRLSGDWAFF.

In this sample, this clonotype turned up many times. The V call is TRBV7-6, the J call TRBJ2-7, with D maybe TRBD1 (5 bases). The CDR3 consists of 14 residues. The germline CDR1 and CDR2 sequences are SGHVS and FNYEAQ. Trimming cost V 1 base and J 7 bases, with 14 bases left between them. The CDR3 reads CASSLVPAGLEQYF. The CDR3 nucleotides read TGTGCCAGCAGCTTAGTCCCGGCAGGGCTTGAGCAGTACTTC.

In this sample, this clonotype turned up many times. J is TRBJ2-5 and V is TRBV20-1, with 7 bases matching TRBD2. CDR1 is DFQATT and CDR2 is SNEGSKA in the germline V gene (reference sequence). The V segment lost 3 bases and the J segment 3 bases; nucleotides outside the gene matches: 7. The CDR3 runs 14 residues. The CDR3 sequence is CSASRIRGEETQYF. The CDR3 nucleotides read TGCAGTGCTAGTCGGATCCGGGGGGAAGAGACCCAGTACTTC.

This clonotype has a count of ten or more. This rearrangement joins TRBV20-1 to TRBJ2-1; TRBD2 is a possible D gene (6 bases). This CDR3 is built from 14 residues. V was shortened by 3 bases and J by 8 bases, with 17 bases between the two germline ends. Germline V gene lookup returns CDR1 DFQATT and CDR2 SNEGSKA (reference sequence). The CDR3 sequence is CSARAGTPSHEQFF. In nucleotides, the CDR3 is TGCAGTGCTAGGGCCGGGACTCCAAGCCATGAGCAGTTCTTC.

There are many counts of this clonotype. The chain joins TRBV5-1 to TRBJ1-1; 7 nucleotides agree with TRBD1. The V gene's germline CDR1 is SGHRS and CDR2 YFSETQ. The length of the CDR3 is 14 residues. The V segment lost 1 base and the J segment 2 bases; nucleotides outside the gene matches: 2. The CDR3 nucleotides are TGCGCCAGCAGCTTGACAGGGGCTAACACTGAAGCTTTCTTT. Its translation is CASSLTGANTEAFF.